The sequence of this T cell receptor beta chain was determined in a study of immune evolution from preneoplasia to lung adenocarcinoma. Sequenced by immunoSEQ multiplex PCR; TCRdb stores in-frame clones only, minus some. This table holds more than 4,500 clones, 75% to 90% found once. Comments on this clone: Its matching antigen is unknown.

Study-wide findings and caveats: Clonality was highest in normal lung, lower in later-stage lesions apparently.

Patient tissue came from resections in Japan or China, 2014–2017. The TCR originated in a person aged 65-85 years with lung adenocarcinoma. Material: FFPE atypical adenomatous hyperplasia tissue from the lung. Subset of the sample: atypical adenomatous hyperplasia (AAH), lung preneoplasia.

The CDR3 region is CASSRGTEGTEAFF. In DNA, the CDR3 is TGCGCCAGCAGCCGGGGGACGGAGGGCACTGAAGCTTTCTTT. The rearrangement joins TRBV5-1 to TRBJ1-1; perhaps TRBD1 as D (5 bases). Looked up from germline, CDR1 is SGHRS and CDR2 is YFSETQ. This CDR3 is 14 amino acids long. V dropped 4 bases and J dropped 4 bases, with 14 bases sitting between them.